The 7 T cell receptor beta chains below all came from one sample that was sequenced in a study of human T cells and chemical hapten exposure. Documented time point: patch test 2, 6 weeks after DPC sensitization. Noted treatment: therapeutic diphenylcyclopropenone sensitization with weekly scalp DPC. TCRdb re-derived calls from the RACE reads in MiXCR, one entry per CDR3 protein. The table records approximately 350,000 distinct CDR3 sequences, about 6% of them present only once. Sample: whole blood, taken in connection with sensitization to the hapten diphenylcyclopropenone (DPC). All receptors derive from a woman aged 18-35 years with alopecia areata. Some clones in this sample may be carry-over from other donors' samples.

This clonotype was counted ten times or more. The chain has TRBV14 and TRBJ1-2, with D unclear. CDR3 size: 15 residues. Germline lookup yields CDR1 SGHDN and CDR2 FVKESK. V lost 0 bases to trimming and J lost 5 bases, with 13 bases between them. CDR3 sequence: CASSQEGGFGYGYTF. The CDR3 DNA is TGTGCCAGCAGCCAAGAGGGAGGGTTTGGATATGGCTACACCTTC.

This clonotype was picked up many times. The chain joins TRBV24-1 to TRBJ1-5, with D perhaps matching TRBD1 (5 bases). The CDR3 has 17 amino acids. Germline CDR1 reads KGHDR; CDR2 reads SFDVKD. Trimming shortened V by 3 bases and J by 11 bases, and 25 bases separated the two germline ends. The CDR3: CATSDPRSGTGELTQHF. CDR3 DNA sequence: TGTGCCACCAGTGATCCCCGATCCGGGACGGGGGAGTTGACCCAGCATTTT.

This clonotype was observed at least ten times. The chain has TRBV6-2 or TRBV6-3 and TRBJ1-5; 7 bases agree with TRBD1. This CDR3 comprises 16 residues. Unmatched junction bases numbered 12, after V lost 7 bases and J lost 3 bases. Germline assignment: CDR1 MNHEY and CDR2 SVGEGT. In nucleotides, the CDR3 is TGTGCCAGCATGGAAGAACTGGGACAGCTCAATCAGCCCCAGCATTTT. This gives the protein CASMEELGQLNQPQHF.

A few counts support this clonotype. The chain joins TRBV28 to TRBJ2-6; perhaps TRBD1 as D (5 bases). V was cut by 3 bases and J by 0 bases, with 9 bases left in between. CDR3 size: 16 residues. Germline V lookup: CDR1 MDHEN, CDR2 SYDVKM. CDR3: CASSLLQDSGANVLTF. The CDR3 nucleotides are TGTGCCAGCAGTTTGTTACAGGACTCTGGGGCCAACGTCCTGACTTTC.

This clonotype was picked up many times. The chain carries TRBV3-1 and TRBJ1-1, with no clear D. Trimming removed 2 bases at V and 1 base at J, with 2 bases between. The length of the CDR3 is 12 residues. The germline V gene encodes CDR1 LGHDT and CDR2 YNNKEL (reference sequence). CDR3 sequence (DNA): TGTGCCAGCAGCCAAAGGAACACTGAAGCTTTCTTT. This encodes CASSQRNTEAFF.

The chain uses TRBV11-2 and TRBJ1-6, with 7 nucleotides matching TRBD1. The junction had 18 bases not matched to a gene; V was cut back by 5 bases and J by 11 bases. Germline-derived CDR1 and CDR2 are SGHAT and FQNNGV. This CDR3 contains 17 residues. In DNA, the CDR3 is TGTGCCAGCAGCCCCCCGGCCGGGTCCTTCGACAGGGCACCCCTCCACTTT. It codes for CASSPPAGSFDRAPLHF.

This clonotype has a handful of counts. V and J are TRBV7-3 and TRBJ1-1; unclear D gene. CDR3 size: 14 residues. The germline V gene encodes CDR1 SGHTA and CDR2 FQGTGA. Trimming pared 1 base from V and 1 base from J, leaving 7 bases between. The CDR3 coding sequence is TGTGCCAGCAGCTTAAGTACCGGGAACACTGAAGCTTTCTTT. The encoded protein is CASSLSTGNTEAFF.